The entry that follows covers one TCR beta chain sequence. What it recognizes is unknown. The record originates from a study of a mutant IDH1 vaccine in newly diagnosed glioma. Study as a whole: Once 4-6 weeks had passed after radiotherapy alone, vaccination started, or it started with temozolomide cycles. The timing of visit V12 was week 35, and that of visit V13 was week 47.

Study observations and caveats: Changes to the top peripheral T cell clonotypes appeared unrelated to pseudoprogression.

The time point is: week 35, safety follow-up. Alongside topical imiquimod, each dose of vaccine comprised 300 ug of mutant IDH1 20-mer peptide. The CDR3 covers 15 residues. Germline values: CDR1 SGHVS, CDR2 FNYEAQ. V was shortened by 5 bases and J by 4 bases, with 17 bases between the two germline ends. The method was immunoSEQ multiplex PCR; TCRdb's version includes in-frame clones alone and lacks a portion of them. The profile shows approximately 66,000 clones, around four fifths of them singletons. The receptor's source is a man younger than 40 with glioma. The chain carries TRBV7-6 and TRBJ1-2; tentative D call: TRBD1 (5 bases). Specimen: PBMCs, collected from a glioma patient whose treatment included an IDH1 peptide vaccine. The CDR3 region is CASSTESGSPYGYTF. The CDR3 DNA follows: TGTGCCAGCAGCACCGAGTCAGGGTCACCCTATGGCTACACCTTC.